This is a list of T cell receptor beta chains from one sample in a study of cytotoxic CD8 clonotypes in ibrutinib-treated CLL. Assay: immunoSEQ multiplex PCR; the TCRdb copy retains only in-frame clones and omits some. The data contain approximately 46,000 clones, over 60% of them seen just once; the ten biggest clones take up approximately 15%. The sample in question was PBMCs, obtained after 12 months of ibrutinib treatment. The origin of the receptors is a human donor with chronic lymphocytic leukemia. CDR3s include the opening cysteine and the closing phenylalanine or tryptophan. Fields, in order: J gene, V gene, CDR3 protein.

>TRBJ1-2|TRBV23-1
CASSQCGEGRNYGYTF
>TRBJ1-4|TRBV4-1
CASSQGPATNEKLFF
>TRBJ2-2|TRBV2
CASRILAGGLTGELFF
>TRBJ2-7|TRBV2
CASSERLAYEQYF
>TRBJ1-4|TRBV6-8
CASSYSWAGGEKLFF
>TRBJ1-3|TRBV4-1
CASSERGAGNTIYF
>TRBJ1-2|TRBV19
CASSGKGHYGYTF
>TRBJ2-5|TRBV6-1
CASTLQGLGETQYF
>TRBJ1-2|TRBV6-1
CASPGQNYGYTF
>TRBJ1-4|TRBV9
CASSRERGYNEKLFF
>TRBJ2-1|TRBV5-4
CASSPGTRGVNEQFF
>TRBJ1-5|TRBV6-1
CASSETWNQPQHF
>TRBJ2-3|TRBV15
CATSWGVGAAQYF
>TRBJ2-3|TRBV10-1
CASSELAGADTQYF
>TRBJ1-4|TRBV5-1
CASRGGEATNEKLFF
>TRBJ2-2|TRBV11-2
CASSWSLRNQLFF
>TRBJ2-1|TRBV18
CASSPGTGINEQFF
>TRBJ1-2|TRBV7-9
CASSLGGTQIYGYTF
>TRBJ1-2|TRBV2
CASSELQLSVGYTF
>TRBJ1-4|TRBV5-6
CASSSPTGGYGEKLFF
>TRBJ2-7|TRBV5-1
CASSLEGGRVHEQYF
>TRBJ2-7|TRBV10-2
CASIAGAEGAYEQYF
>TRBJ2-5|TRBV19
CASGPSGQETQYF
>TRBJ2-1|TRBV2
CASRLAGGGNEQFF
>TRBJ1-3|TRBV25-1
CASSEPGGGSGNTIYF
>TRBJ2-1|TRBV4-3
CASSQVSGQGANEQFF
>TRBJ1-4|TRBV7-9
CASSPTTRTGEKLFF
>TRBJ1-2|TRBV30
CAWSVDLNGYTF
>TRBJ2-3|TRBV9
CASSVAAADTQYF
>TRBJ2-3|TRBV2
CASSGLAQSGDTQYF
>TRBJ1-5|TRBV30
CAWSARRNQPQHF
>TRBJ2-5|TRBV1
CTSGFLAFLETQYF
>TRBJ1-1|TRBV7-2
CASSYPYGKYTEAFF
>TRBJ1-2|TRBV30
CAWSVIDRALYGYTF
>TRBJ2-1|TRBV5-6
CASSLEWRESRHEQFF
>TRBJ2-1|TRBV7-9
CASSPWDRANEQFF
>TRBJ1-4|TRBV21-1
CASSKAHGHEKLFF
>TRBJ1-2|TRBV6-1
CASSSTGLTYGYTF
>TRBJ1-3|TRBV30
CAWSIFGLGGNTIYF
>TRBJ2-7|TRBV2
CASSEDRVASQEQYF
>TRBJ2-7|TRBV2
CASRTSAYEQYF
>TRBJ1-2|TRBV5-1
CASSLGTGAYGYTF
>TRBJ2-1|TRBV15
CATSRDRDRDSYNEQFF
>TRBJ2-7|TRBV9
CASSPRQGASYEQYF